The next 30 T cell receptor beta chains were all read from a single sample in a study of blood T cell repertoires in COVID-19. Using immunoSEQ multiplex PCR, the repertoire was profiled, and TCRdb retains in-frame clones only, with some absent. This sample carries approximately 400,000 clones, over 65% of them seen once, and the ten largest clones take more than 0.95%. The sequencing sample was made of peripheral blood. Every receptor here comes from a human donor with acute or convalescent COVID-19. The donor label of this sample is uncertain.

J is TRBJ2-1 and V is TRBV7-2; 12 nucleotides align to TRBD2. This CDR3 contains 16 residues. Losses at the gene ends were 6 bases for V and 6 bases for J; bases not matched to a gene: 9. Germline V lookup: CDR1 SGHTA, CDR2 FQGNSA. CDR3 sequence (DNA): TGTGCCAGCAGTTTTGTTCGACTAGCGGGGGTCAATGAGCAGTTCTTC. Its translation: CASSFVRLAGVNEQFF.

The chain combines TRBV7-2 with TRBJ2-3; 8 bases line up with TRBD2. Germline CDR1 is SGHTA and CDR2 is FQGNSA. V was clipped by 5 bases and J by 4 bases; unmatched bases: 2. There are 13 residues in the CDR3. CDR3 residues: CASSMGLADTQYF. DNA for the CDR3: TGTGCCAGCAGCATGGGACTAGCAGATACGCAGTATTTT.

The rearrangement links TRBV10-2 to TRBJ1-1; D gene ambiguous. The CDR3 has 11 amino acids. Germline V CDR1 and CDR2: WSHSY, SAAADI. Deletions cut 9 bases from V and 1 base from J, with 6 bases between. CDR3 protein: CASAGNTEAFF. CDR3 sequence (DNA): TGCGCCAGTGCGGGGAACACTGAAGCTTTCTTT.

This clone was counted many times. The V and J genes are TRBV27 and TRBJ2-3; 8 bases align to TRBD2. The CDR3 has 17 amino acids. V lost 4 bases to trimming and J lost 4 bases; unmatched junction nucleotides: 13. Germline V gene sequence: CDR1 MNHEY, CDR2 SMNVEV (reference sequence). The CDR3 nucleotides are TGTGCCAGCAGTTCTTTGAAAGCGGGAGTTGGGTCAGATACGCAGTATTTT. Amino acids: CASSSLKAGVGSDTQYF.

The rearrangement links TRBV19 to TRBJ2-3; perhaps TRBD2 as D (6 bases). There are 15 residues in the CDR3. Trimming removed 5 bases at V and 0 bases at J, with 12 bases between. CDR1 is LNHDA, CDR2 SQIVND, per germline (reference sequence). CDR3 in DNA: TGTGCCAGTAGTCCCCGCGGAGGGAGCACAGATACGCAGTATTTT. It encodes CASSPRGGSTDTQYF.

The rearrangement links TRBV12-5 to TRBJ2-1; D call uncertain. Germline CDR1 reads LGHNT; CDR2 reads FRNRAP. Trimming pared 1 base from V and 12 bases from J, leaving 10 bases between. The CDR3 contains 12 residues. The CDR3 protein is CASGLEPHRQFF. The CDR3 region has the DNA TGTGCTAGTGGTTTGGAGCCTCATCGGCAGTTCTTC.

This chain links TRBV5-1 with TRBJ1-4, with 10 positions matching TRBD1. Germline V lookup: CDR1 SGHRS, CDR2 YFSETQ. The CDR3 is 21 residues long. V lost 0 bases to trimming and J lost 2 bases; unmatched junction nucleotides: 16. In nucleotides, the CDR3 is TGCGCCAGCAGCTTGGCCTCCTCGGGACAGGGGTTTTTCCCTACTAATGAAAAACTGTTTTTT. Amino acid sequence: CASSLASSGQGFFPTNEKLFF.

This chain links TRBV12-3 or TRBV12-4 with TRBJ1-2; D ambiguous. The CDR3 has 13 residues. Between the trimmed V and J ends, which lost 1 base and 7 bases, there was a span of 10 bases. CDR3 nucleotides: TGTGCCAGCAGTTTAGTTGAGGGATCTGGCTACACCTTC. Translated: CASSLVEGSGYTF.

The chain couples TRBV3-1 (or the pseudogene TRBV3-2) to TRBJ2-7; a possible D gene is TRBD2 (5 bases). This CDR3 has 14 amino acids. The germline CDR1 and CDR2 sequences are LGHDT and YNNKEL (reference sequence). V was pared by 5 bases and J by 0 bases, with 11 bases between. The CDR3 loop is CASSYLRDSYEQYF. The DNA of the CDR3 is TGTGCCAGCAGCTACCTTCGGGACTCCTACGAGCAGTACTTC.

The rearrangement joins TRBV7-8 to TRBJ2-1; 9 positions agree with TRBD1. Germline CDR1 reads SGHVS; CDR2 reads FQNEAQ. V shed 4 bases, J shed 2 bases, and the junction held 6 bases outside the gene matches. The CDR3 spans 16 residues. The CDR3 nucleotides are TGTGCCAGCAGCTCAATAGACAGGGGGGCCTACAATGAGCAGTTCTTC. Its protein is CASSSIDRGAYNEQFF.

The chain uses TRBV28 and TRBJ2-7; 8 bases line up with TRBD2. Germline V gene data show CDR1 as MDHEN and CDR2 as SYDVKM. V was clipped by 2 bases and J by 0 bases; unmatched bases: 9. The CDR3 sequence is 17 residues long. The CDR3 spells CASSLDTILADSYEQYF. The CDR3 DNA reads as TGTGCCAGCAGTTTAGACACGATACTAGCGGACTCCTACGAGCAGTACTTC.

The chain is built from TRBV7-6 and TRBJ2-7, with D possibly matching TRBD2 (6 bases). Germline assignment: CDR1 SGHVS and CDR2 FNYEAQ. The length of the CDR3 is 16 residues. V lost 0 bases to trimming and J lost 3 bases, with 15 bases between them. CDR3 nucleotides: TGTGCCAGCAGCTTAGCCCCTGGAGTGGAGGGCTACGAGCAGTACTTC. It yields the protein CASSLAPGVEGYEQYF.

The J gene is TRBJ1-2, the V gene TRBV10-3; TRBD1 matches 10 bases. This CDR3 comprises 15 residues. CDR1 is ENHRY and CDR2 is SYGVKD in the germline V gene. The V segment lost 5 bases and the J segment 1 base; nucleotides outside the gene matches: 4. CDR3 amino acids: CAISNGQGVNYGYTF. CDR3 bases: TGTGCCATCAGTAATGGACAGGGGGTTAACTATGGCTACACCTTC.

The chain recombines TRBV2 with TRBJ2-4, with 11 bases identical to TRBD1. The CDR3 sequence is 16 residues long. CDR1 SNHLY and CDR2 FYNNEI come from the germline V gene. Trimming removed 5 bases from V and 2 bases from J; junction bases left unmatched: 5. The CDR3 sequence: CASSPGTGGTKNIQYF. The CDR3 DNA sequence: TGTGCCAGCAGTCCAGGGACAGGGGGTACCAAAAACATTCAGTACTTC.

Only one count was recorded for this clone. The chain couples TRBV2 to TRBJ2-4; D might be TRBD2 (5 bases). Trimming took off 3 bases at V and 0 bases at J, with 9 bases between the two ends. Germline V lookup: CDR1 SNHLY, CDR2 FYNNEI. CDR3 length: 15 amino acids. CDR3 loop: CASSDPGTAKNIQYF. CDR3 DNA: TGTGCCAGCAGTGACCCGGGAACAGCCAAAAACATTCAGTACTTC. Variable domain in full (rest from reference TRBV2 and TRBJ2-4): EPEVTQTPSHQVTQMGQEVILRCVPISNHLYFYWYRQILGQKVEFLVSFYNNEISEKSEIFDDQFSVERPDGSNFTLKIRSTKLEDSAMYFCASSDPGTAKNIQYFGAGTRLSVL.

The genes are TRBV4-1 and TRBJ1-1, with D perhaps matching TRBD1 (6 bases). This CDR3 has 18 residues. Germline V gene lookup returns CDR1 MGHRA and CDR2 YSYEKL. V lost 1 base to trimming and J lost 0 bases, with 18 bases between them. The CDR3 here is CASSQAQGIGSMNTEAFF. In DNA form, the CDR3 reads TGCGCCAGCAGCCAAGCACAGGGAATCGGCTCCATGAACACTGAAGCTTTCTTT.

V and J are TRBV5-1 and TRBJ1-5; D is unclear. V was trimmed by 1 base and J by 1 base, leaving 9 bases between them. The CDR3 is 15 residues long. The germline V gene has CDR1 SGHRS and CDR2 YFSETQ. The CDR3 loop reads CASSLISGSNQPQHF. CDR3 DNA: TGCGCCAGCAGCTTGATTTCCGGGAGCAATCAGCCCCAGCATTTT.

The J gene is TRBJ1-1, the V gene TRBV4-1; D is possibly TRBD1 (6 bases). Trimming took 3 bases from V and 2 from J, leaving 10 bases between them. This CDR3 spans 14 amino acids. CDR1 is MGHRA and CDR2 is YSYEKL in the germline V gene. Here the CDR3 reads CASSQARGNTEAFF. DNA of the CDR3: TGCGCCAGCAGCCAGGCCAGGGGAAACACTGAAGCTTTCTTT.

The J gene is TRBJ1-6, the V gene TRBV19; no firm D call. Germline CDR1 LNHDA, CDR2 SQIVND (reference sequence). The CDR3 has 15 amino acids. Trimming shortened V by 6 bases and J by 9 bases, and 18 bases separated the two germline ends. In DNA form, the CDR3 reads TGTGCCAGTAGCAAGCTGCGGGCCGAGATTTCACCCCTCCACTTT. Translating gives CASSKLRAEISPLHF.

This sequence joins TRBV7-2 and TRBJ2-5; 12 nucleotides line up with TRBD2. V lost 2 bases, J lost 5 bases, and 6 bases stayed unmatched. CDR1 and CDR2 (germline): SGHTA, FQGNSA. The CDR3 length is 16 residues. In DNA, the CDR3 is TGTGCCAGCAGCTTAAGGGCTAGCGGGAGGGTTGAGACCCAGTACTTC. Encoded protein: CASSLRASGRVETQYF.

This chain joins TRBV28 and TRBJ1-5; D is possibly TRBD1 (6 bases). The length of the CDR3 is 15 residues. V gave up 3 bases and J gave up 3 bases, with 12 bases separating them. Germline-derived CDR1 and CDR2 are MDHEN and SYDVKM. CDR3 DNA sequence: TGTGCCAGCAGTTTGGGGGGGGCCTACAATCAGCCCCAGCATTTT. It encodes CASSLGGAYNQPQHF. Full variable domain (rest looked up from reference TRBV28 and TRBJ1-5): DVKVTQSSRYLVKRTGEKVFLECVQDMDHENMFWYRQDPGLGLRLIYFSYDVKMKEKGDIPEGYSVSREKKERFSLILESASTNQTSMYLCASSLGGAYNQPQHFGDGTRLSIL.

V usage is TRBV27 and J usage is TRBJ2-1, with 8 positions matching TRBD1. The trim removed 7 bases at V and 8 bases at J, leaving 7 bases unmatched. In germline, CDR1 is MNHEY, CDR2 SMNVEV (reference sequence). CDR3 length: 13 residues. The CDR3 DNA reads as TGTGCCAGCACCAGGACAGGGACGGATGAGCAGTTCTTC. Its translation: CASTRTGTDEQFF.

The chain is built from TRBV7-9 and TRBJ1-6; 10 nucleotides agree with TRBD1. The CDR3 loop spans 15 amino acids. The J segment lost 8 bases and the V segment lost 4 bases, leaving 5 bases of the junction unmatched. Per germline, CDR1 SEHNR and CDR2 FQNEAQ (reference sequence). The CDR3 nucleotides read TGTGCCAGCAGCTCCTGGGGACAGGGGTATTCACCCCTCCACTTT. This gives the protein CASSSWGQGYSPLHF.

This clone came up a few times. The chain uses TRBV7-9 and TRBJ2-5; 9 bases map to TRBD2. The CDR3 runs 14 residues. The V gene end was trimmed by 6 bases and the J gene end by 4 bases; junction bases not matched to a gene: 6. Germline CDR1 SEHNR, CDR2 FQNEAQ (reference sequence). For the CDR3, the DNA is TGTGCCAGCAGGCGGGGGGGAGGTCGAGAGACCCAGTACTTC. Amino acids: CASRRGGGRETQYF.

This clone was seen only a few times. J is TRBJ1-1 and V is TRBV5-4; D remains ambiguous. V dropped 1 base and J dropped 3 bases, with 7 bases sitting between them. This CDR3 is 13 amino acids long. Per the germline V gene, CDR1 is SGHNT and CDR2 is YYREEE (reference sequence). CDR3 DNA: TGTGCCAGCAGCTTGACCGAGGACACTGAAGCTTTCTTT. Translation: CASSLTEDTEAFF.

The V and J genes are TRBV7-8 and TRBJ1-2; D is ambiguous. Germline CDR1 reads SGHVS; CDR2 reads FQNEAQ. V was clipped by 5 bases and J by 3 bases, with 16 bases between them. The CDR3 extends over 15 amino acids. This CDR3 reads CASSPFDTQYYGYTF. CDR3 sequence (DNA): TGTGCCAGCAGCCCCTTTGACACCCAATACTATGGCTACACCTTC.

V and J are TRBV14 and TRBJ2-3; tentatively, D is TRBD2 (6 bases). Germline V gene lookup returns CDR1 SGHDN and CDR2 FVKESK. The V end was cut by 1 base, the J end by 0 bases, with 14 bases between. CDR3 length: 17 amino acids. Here the CDR3 DNA reads TGTGCCAGCAGCCAAGGGTCTCGACTAGTGAGCACAGATACGCAGTATTTT. Protein: CASSQGSRLVSTDTQYF.

The V call is TRBV2, the J call TRBJ1-3; D remains unclear. V was clipped by 4 bases and J by 0 bases, with 7 bases between them. CDR3 size: 14 residues. Germline loops: CDR1 SNHLY, CDR2 FYNNEI. Written as DNA, the CDR3 is TGTGCCAGCAGTGGACGGGTCTCTGGAAACACCATATATTTT. This encodes CASSGRVSGNTIYF. Full variable domain (outside the CDR3, taken from reference TRBV2 and TRBJ1-3): EPEVTQTPSHQVTQMGQEVILRCVPISNHLYFYWYRQILGQKVEFLVSFYNNEISEKSEIFDDQFSVERPDGSNFTLKIRSTKLEDSAMYFCASSGRVSGNTIYFGEGSWLTVV.

The chain is built from TRBV2 and TRBJ1-1, with 7 bases aligning to TRBD1. CDR1 SNHLY and CDR2 FYNNEI come from the germline V gene. The V and J ends lost 3 bases and 5 bases, in that order; junction bases with no gene match: 6. The CDR3 covers 14 residues. In DNA, the CDR3 is TGTGCCAGCAGTGATAGGGGGCTGAGTACTGAAGCTTTCTTT. This encodes CASSDRGLSTEAFF.

This sequence joins TRBV7-2 and TRBJ2-1; no clear D. Trimming took 1 base from V and 5 from J, leaving 6 bases between them. Germline CDR1 and CDR2: SGHTA and FQGNSA. The CDR3 is made up of 13 amino acids. CDR3 DNA sequence: TGTGCCAGCAGCTTAGGGCTTCACAATGAGCAGTTCTTC. It yields the protein CASSLGLHNEQFF.